Listed below are T cell receptor beta chains from one sample, sequenced in a study of tumor-infiltrating lymphocytes in primary liver carcinoma. TCRdb called the multiplex PCR reads again in MiXCR, with one record for every CDR3 protein. The table has some 320,000 distinct CDR3 sequences, 50% to 70% seen once. The material sequenced was peripheral blood. Every receptor here comes from a man aged 40-55 years with primary liver carcinoma and hepatitis B virus infection. The CDR3 runs from the conserved cysteine through the conserved F or W. Fields, in order: D gene, clone size, V gene, J gene, CDR3 DNA, CDR3 protein. D genes are given only for firm matches. Part of the rows lack a size; the others show once, few, many or a class for expanded clones.

d_gene: -; abundance: many; v_gene: TRBV4-1; j_gene: TRBJ1-2; CDR3nt: TGCGCCAGCAGCCAAGACAGGGAGAACTATGGCTACACCTTC; CDR3aa: CASSQDRENYGYTF
d_gene: TRBD1; abundance: -; v_gene: TRBV11-3; j_gene: TRBJ2-5; CDR3nt: TGTGCCAACAGTCGGACAGGGTCAGAGGAGACCCAGTACTTC; CDR3aa: CANSRTGSEETQYF
d_gene: TRBD1; abundance: -; v_gene: TRBV11-2; j_gene: TRBJ1-6; CDR3nt: TGTCCTAGCAGCTCCGGGACAGGAATTAATTCACCCCTCCACTTT; CDR3aa: CPSSSGTGINSPLHF
d_gene: TRBD2; abundance: many; v_gene: TRBV29-1; j_gene: TRBJ2-7; CDR3nt: TGCAGCGTCCGCAGGGGGAGCGGGAGGGTCTTTGAGCAGTACTTC; CDR3aa: CSVRRGSGRVFEQYF
d_gene: TRBD2; abundance: -; v_gene: TRBV6-2/TRBV6-3; j_gene: TRBJ2-1; CDR3nt: TGTGCCGGCAGCTTCCAAGCGGGACTGGGAGGCAATGAGCAGTTCTTC; CDR3aa: CAGSFQAGLGGNEQFF
d_gene: -; abundance: -; v_gene: TRBV6-1; j_gene: TRBJ2-3; CDR3nt: TGTGCCAGCAGTGCAGGGACCCCGGTATCGCCGTATTTT; CDR3aa: CASSAGTPVSPYF
d_gene: -; abundance: many; v_gene: TRBV29-1; j_gene: TRBJ2-3; CDR3nt: TGCAGCCTCGAAGCGAGAGATACGCAGTATTTT; CDR3aa: CSLEARDTQYF
d_gene: TRBD2; abundance: once; v_gene: TRBV6-2/TRBV6-3; j_gene: TRBJ2-7; CDR3nt: TGTGCCAGCAGTTATAAGCCTAGCGGCCTCTACGAGCAGTACTTC; CDR3aa: CASSYKPSGLYEQYF
d_gene: -; abundance: -; v_gene: TRBV5-6; j_gene: TRBJ2-3; CDR3nt: TGCCCCAGCAGCTTAAGGGGGACGGATACGCAGTATTTT; CDR3aa: CPSSLRGTDTQYF
d_gene: -; abundance: -; v_gene: TRBV6-2/TRBV6-3; j_gene: TRBJ2-5; CDR3nt: TGTGCCAGCAGTTTAGGGTGGAACCAAGAGACCCAGTACTTC; CDR3aa: CASSLGWNQETQYF
d_gene: -; abundance: once; v_gene: TRBV29-1; j_gene: TRBJ2-7; CDR3nt: TGCAGCGTGACCGACTCCTACGAGCAGTACTTC; CDR3aa: CSVTDSYEQYF
d_gene: -; abundance: once; v_gene: TRBV11-2; j_gene: TRBJ2-1; CDR3nt: TGTGCCAGCAGCCTTAGCGGATATGGGTCCTTCAATGAGCAGTTCTTC; CDR3aa: CASSLSGYGSFNEQFF
d_gene: -; abundance: -; v_gene: TRBV11-2; j_gene: TRBJ2-3; CDR3nt: TGTGCCAGCAGCTCAATACTAGCTTCGGTTTCAGATACGCAGTATTTT; CDR3aa: CASSSILASVSDTQYF
d_gene: TRBD1; abundance: -; v_gene: TRBV4-2; j_gene: TRBJ2-7; CDR3nt: TGTGCCAGCAGCCAAAACGGGTCCGGGACAGGGGGTCGTGAAGAGCAGTACTTC; CDR3aa: CASSQNGSGTGGREEQYF
d_gene: -; abundance: -; v_gene: TRBV6-6; j_gene: TRBJ2-1; CDR3nt: TGTGCCAGCAGTTTAGGCGGGGTGATCCAGTTCTTC; CDR3aa: CASSLGGVIQFF
d_gene: TRBD1; abundance: -; v_gene: TRBV28; j_gene: TRBJ1-1; CDR3nt: TGTGCCAGCAGTCCCGACAGGGGTGAAGCTTTCTTT; CDR3aa: CASSPDRGEAFF
d_gene: -; abundance: -; v_gene: TRBV11-3; j_gene: TRBJ2-3; CDR3nt: TGTGCCAGCAGCTTGGATGCGGGGACAGATACGCAGTATTTC; CDR3aa: CASSLDAGTDTQYF
d_gene: TRBD2; abundance: -; v_gene: TRBV14; j_gene: TRBJ2-2; CDR3nt: TGTGCCAGCAGCCAAGTTAATTCGGAGGCGGGAGGTAGTTCCGGGGAGCTGTTTTTT; CDR3aa: CASSQVNSEAGGSSGELFF
d_gene: -; abundance: -; v_gene: TRBV30; j_gene: TRBJ2-7; CDR3nt: TGTGCCTGGAGGGATTCCTACGAGCAGTACTTC; CDR3aa: CAWRDSYEQYF
d_gene: -; abundance: many; v_gene: TRBV6-2/TRBV6-3; j_gene: TRBJ2-7; CDR3nt: TGTGCCAGCAGTTACAATTGGCAGGGGAACGAGCAGTACTTC; CDR3aa: CASSYNWQGNEQYF
d_gene: -; abundance: many; v_gene: TRBV5-1; j_gene: TRBJ2-2; CDR3nt: TGCGCCAGCGCGGGACTGGGGACCGGGGAGCTGTTTTTT; CDR3aa: CASAGLGTGELFF
d_gene: -; abundance: -; v_gene: TRBV27; j_gene: TRBJ1-5; CDR3nt: TGTGCCAGCAGTTTAGGCAGGAGTCAGCCCCAGCATTTT; CDR3aa: CASSLGRSQPQHF
d_gene: -; abundance: -; v_gene: TRBV12-5; j_gene: TRBJ1-1; CDR3nt: TGTGTTAGTCACGGGACGGGGTACACTGAAGCTTTCTTT; CDR3aa: CVSHGTGYTEAFF
d_gene: TRBD1; abundance: -; v_gene: TRBV10-3; j_gene: TRBJ1-1; CDR3nt: TGTGCCATCAGTGATCCCCGGGGGACAGGGGCGACGAACACTGAAGCTTTCTTT; CDR3aa: CAISDPRGTGATNTEAFF
d_gene: TRBD2; abundance: -; v_gene: TRBV5-4; j_gene: TRBJ2-3; CDR3nt: TGTGCCAGCAGCCTGGAAGGGACTAGCACAGATGCGCAGTATTTT; CDR3aa: CASSLEGTSTDAQYF
d_gene: TRBD2; abundance: -; v_gene: TRBV20-1; j_gene: TRBJ2-1; CDR3nt: TGCAGTGCTAGTAAAGCGGGAGGACACAATGAGCAGTTCTTC; CDR3aa: CSASKAGGHNEQFF
d_gene: -; abundance: -; v_gene: TRBV29-1; j_gene: TRBJ1-1; CDR3nt: TGCAGCGTCGGCGTAGGGTGGGGTGTGAACACTGAAGTTTTCTTT; CDR3aa: CSVGVGWGVNTEVFF
d_gene: -; abundance: few; v_gene: TRBV11-2; j_gene: TRBJ2-4; CDR3nt: TGTGCCAGCAGCTTCAGAAGGTTGAAAAACATTCAGTACTTC; CDR3aa: CASSFRRLKNIQYF
d_gene: TRBD2; abundance: -; v_gene: TRBV5-1; j_gene: TRBJ2-1; CDR3nt: TGCGCCAGCAGCTTGCCCCGAACTAGCGGGGGGTACAATGAGCAGTTCTTC; CDR3aa: CASSLPRTSGGYNEQFF
d_gene: TRBD1; abundance: -; v_gene: TRBV6-1; j_gene: TRBJ2-1; CDR3nt: TGTGCCAGCAGCCCCTTGGGACAGGGTTATGGTGAGCAGTTCTTC; CDR3aa: CASSPLGQGYGEQFF
d_gene: -; abundance: -; v_gene: TRBV5-5; j_gene: TRBJ1-1; CDR3nt: TGTGCCAGCAGTTCCTCCCCGAGAGGGCTGAACACTGAAGCTTTCTTT; CDR3aa: CASSSSPRGLNTEAFF
d_gene: -; abundance: many; v_gene: TRBV12-3/TRBV12-4; j_gene: TRBJ1-3; CDR3nt: TGTGCCAGCAGTCCCCGGGTCGGGGGGTACTCTGGAAACACCATATATTTT; CDR3aa: CASSPRVGGYSGNTIYF
d_gene: TRBD1; abundance: -; v_gene: TRBV10-3; j_gene: TRBJ2-3; CDR3nt: TGTGCCATCAGAGCGACCGGGACAGACACAGATATGCAGTGTTTT; CDR3aa: CAIRATGTDTDMQCF
d_gene: TRBD2; abundance: once; v_gene: TRBV25-1; j_gene: TRBJ2-7; CDR3nt: TGTGCCAGCAGTCTTGGCGGGAGGGCTGAGCAGTACTTC; CDR3aa: CASSLGGRAEQYF
d_gene: -; abundance: -; v_gene: TRBV5-1; j_gene: TRBJ2-1; CDR3nt: TGCGCCATCAGCTCGGGGGTCGGCAGAAACAATGAGCAGTTCTTC; CDR3aa: CAISSGVGRNNEQFF
d_gene: -; abundance: once; v_gene: TRBV30; j_gene: TRBJ2-7; CDR3nt: TGTGCCTGGACGACCCCAGGAGGATCCCCCGAGCAGTACTTC; CDR3aa: CAWTTPGGSPEQYF
d_gene: -; abundance: many; v_gene: TRBV29-1; j_gene: TRBJ1-3; CDR3nt: TGCAGCGTTGGGGACTCTGGAAACACCATATATTTT; CDR3aa: CSVGDSGNTIYF
d_gene: -; abundance: -; v_gene: TRBV28; j_gene: TRBJ2-7; CDR3nt: TGCGCCAGCAGCTTGTCCCCCTCCTACGAGCAGTACTTC; CDR3aa: CASSLSPSYEQYF
d_gene: -; abundance: -; v_gene: TRBV30; j_gene: TRBJ1-1; CDR3nt: TGTGCCTGGAGTGTTTGGGGGGTCCTCATGAACACTGAAGCTCTCTTT; CDR3aa: CAWSVWGVLMNTEALF
d_gene: TRBD1; abundance: -; v_gene: TRBV11-2; j_gene: TRBJ2-1; CDR3nt: TGTGCCTGCAGCAGAGACAGGGGGAGTTACAATGAGCAGCTCTTC; CDR3aa: CACSRDRGSYNEQLF
d_gene: -; abundance: -; v_gene: TRBV6-5; j_gene: TRBJ2-6; CDR3nt: TGTGCCAGCAGTTGGGACGAAAGCTCTGGGGCCAACGTCCTGACTTTC; CDR3aa: CASSWDESSGANVLTF
d_gene: -; abundance: -; v_gene: TRBV29-1; j_gene: TRBJ2-7; CDR3nt: TGCAGCGCCATGACTTCTGGGTCCGCCACTCCCTACGAGCAGTACTTC; CDR3aa: CSAMTSGSATPYEQYF
d_gene: -; abundance: -; v_gene: TRBV28; j_gene: TRBJ1-1; CDR3nt: TGTGCCAGTTCTGACCCGGGGGTGTGCACTGAAGCTTTCTTT; CDR3aa: CASSDPGVCTEAFF
d_gene: TRBD1; abundance: -; v_gene: TRBV28; j_gene: TRBJ1-1; CDR3nt: TGTGCCAGCAGTAGACCGGGGACAGGGGGCAGGAACACTGAAGCTTTCTTT; CDR3aa: CASSRPGTGGRNTEAFF
d_gene: -; abundance: -; v_gene: TRBV6-5; j_gene: TRBJ2-7; CDR3nt: TGTGCCAGCACCCGAGAGGCGGCGGATACCTACGAGCAGTACTTC; CDR3aa: CASTREAADTYEQYF
d_gene: TRBD2; abundance: many; v_gene: TRBV12-3/TRBV12-4; j_gene: TRBJ2-7; CDR3nt: TGTGCCAGCAGTTCACCGGGACTAGCGGGAGCGGCGGGTGAGCAGTACTTC; CDR3aa: CASSSPGLAGAAGEQYF
d_gene: -; abundance: -; v_gene: TRBV30; j_gene: TRBJ1-6; CDR3nt: TGTGCCTGGATACGCAGCGTCGATCCCCTCCACTTT; CDR3aa: CAWIRSVDPLHF
d_gene: TRBD1; abundance: -; v_gene: TRBV7-9; j_gene: TRBJ2-3; CDR3nt: TGTGCCAGCAGCCATAGACAGGGGGGCACAGATACGCAGTATTTT; CDR3aa: CASSHRQGGTDTQYF
d_gene: TRBD1; abundance: many; v_gene: TRBV4-1; j_gene: TRBJ2-3; CDR3nt: TGCGCCAGCAGCCCCAGGACAGGGGGCCGAGATACGCAGTATTTT; CDR3aa: CASSPRTGGRDTQYF
d_gene: -; abundance: -; v_gene: TRBV10-2; j_gene: TRBJ2-5; CDR3nt: TGCACCAGCCTGGTTGTGGGGGAGACCCAGTACTTC; CDR3aa: CTSLVVGETQYF
d_gene: TRBD1; abundance: -; v_gene: TRBV11-2; j_gene: TRBJ2-7; CDR3nt: TGTGCCAGCAGCCCGGACAGGGCGACCAATGAGCAGTACTTC; CDR3aa: CASSPDRATNEQYF
d_gene: TRBD1; abundance: many; v_gene: TRBV11-1; j_gene: TRBJ2-5; CDR3nt: TGTGCCAGCAGCCTCTCCGGGACAGGGGATTCAGAGACCCAGTACTTC; CDR3aa: CASSLSGTGDSETQYF